This T cell receptor (beta chain) was identified during a study of shared clonotypes between healthy human individuals. Study information: A few men and a couple of women, aged 18 to 49, were donors.

Here immunoSEQ multiplex PCR was the method, and the copy in TCRdb shows in-frame clones only, minus some. The sample has around 980,000 clones, around three quarters seen once; the top ten hold around 0.61%. As to this clone: Its antigen is not known.

Trimming took 8 bases from V and 4 from J, leaving 8 bases between them. The germline CDR1 and CDR2 sequences are LNHDA and SQIVND (reference sequence). This CDR3 spans 11 amino acids. Study-level findings and limits: Represented genetic and exposure-history diversity was restricted by having few donors.

The source is a man aged 18 to 35 in good health. Some clones in this sample may be carry-over from other donors' samples. Input material: memory CD4+ T cells from PBMCs. Subset of the sample: CD45RA-negative fraction. The J gene is TRBJ1-1, the V gene TRBV19; TRBD1 might be the D (5 bases). In DNA, the CDR3 is TGTGCCAGTGAGGGGAGCACTGAAGCTTTCTTT. Encoded protein: CASEGSTEAFF.